This TCR beta chain was documented in a study of shared clonotypes between healthy human individuals. Study-level information: Donors had three CD4 naive, three CD4 memory, two CD8 naive and one CD8 memory plate apiece. Study conclusions and caveats: Non-shared clonotypes had lower generation probabilities than clonotypes shared by all four sorted-subset donors.

The CDR3 extends over 14 amino acids. V lost 4 bases to trimming and J lost 10 bases; unmatched junction nucleotides: 13. Germline V gene sequence: CDR1 SGHRS, CDR2 YFSETQ. TCRdb's table, derived via immunoSEQ multiplex PCR, lists solely in-frame clones and lacks some. Of 2 million to 3 million clones detected, 93% appear once; the ten largest clones hold 0.35% to 0.45%. Notes on this clone: Antigen unknown.

This clonotype originated in a man aged 18 to 30 in good health. Some clones in this sample may be carry-over from other donors' samples. This rearrangement joins TRBV5-1 to TRBJ2-5, with 7 nucleotides matching TRBD2. Sequences were obtained from naive CD4+ T cells from PBMCs. As for subset: CD45RA+ positively selected. CDR3 bases: TGCGCCAGCAGCCCCCGGATGGCGCGGGGGATCCAGTACTTC. Its protein is CASSPRMARGIQYF.